This T cell receptor (beta chain) came from a study of human T cells and chemical hapten exposure. Study overall: Across the whole study, which lasted roughly five months, patients were given diphenylcyclopropenone on the scalp once a week. Patients having alopecia areata, totalis or universalis were mostly female.

This clonotype was counted ten times or more. What it recognizes is unknown. Time point meaning: pre-sensitization, week 0. Treatment of the sample: therapeutic diphenylcyclopropenone sensitization with weekly scalp DPC. Total RNA came from unfractionated whole blood. The drawing of blood occurred before each patch test was applied. The CDR3 sequence is 14 residues long. Looked up from germline, CDR1 is KGHSH and CDR2 is LQKENI. The junction had 6 bases not matched to a gene; V was cut back by 3 bases and J by 7 bases. Whole-study results and caveats: Expanded TCRs clustered into significantly more large CDR3 similarity groups than controls, the analysis revealed.

A single record per CDR3 protein comes from TCRdb applying MiXCR to the RACE reads. The sample shows tens of thousands of distinct CDR3 sequences, 12% of them seen only once. This receptor was obtained from a woman between 35 and 50 years old with alopecia areata. Some clones in this sample may be carry-over from other donors' samples. The rearrangement uses TRBV18 and TRBJ1-5; 7 bases match TRBD1. Sequencing used whole blood, obtained in connection with sensitization to the hapten diphenylcyclopropenone (DPC). The CDR3 sequence is CASSPGQAEQPQHF. The DNA for the CDR3 is TGTGCCAGCTCACCTGGACAGGCGGAACAGCCCCAGCATTTT.